The next 31 T cell receptor beta chains were all read from a single sample in a study of blood T cell repertoires in COVID-19. Clones were read by immunoSEQ multiplex PCR, and TCRdb kept only the in-frame ones, dropping some. The sample yields more than 250,000 clones, around nine tenths seen once. The sample was PBMCs or T cells enriched from blood (not recorded which). The receptors stem from a woman aged 40 to 50 who had recovered from COVID-19.

In regard to this clone: The sample holds other DNA sequences that translate to the same CDR3. The rearrangement joins TRBV19 to TRBJ2-1; 9 nucleotides align to TRBD1. V shed 2 bases, J shed 2 bases, and the junction held 4 bases outside the gene matches. Germline CDR1 reads LNHDA; CDR2 reads SQIVND (reference sequence). CDR3 length: 16 amino acids. The CDR3 bases are TGTGCCAGTAGTATATTGGGACAGGGTGCCTACAATGAGCAGTTCTTC. This gives the protein CASSILGQGAYNEQFF.

The count of this clone is one. V is TRBV20-1 and J is TRBJ2-7; 7 bases align to TRBD2. CDR3 size: 14 residues. Germline-derived CDR1 and CDR2 are DFQATT and SNEGSKA (reference sequence). With V trimmed by 3 bases and J by 2 bases, 7 bases remained unmatched. The CDR3 nucleotides are TGCAGTGCTAGTGACCAGCGGGGTACCTACGAGCAGTACTTC. This encodes CSASDQRGTYEQYF.

The rearrangement joins TRBV30 to TRBJ1-5, with 7 bases matching TRBD1. Germline CDR1 and CDR2: GTSNPN and SVGIG (reference sequence). The ends lost 6 bases at V and 4 bases at J; junction bases unmatched: 12. The CDR3 is 15 residues long. The CDR3 nucleotides read TGTGCCTGCTCCTACGGGACAGTCCTAAATCAGCCCCAGCATTTT. Translation gives CACSYGTVLNQPQHF.

The chain has TRBV10-3 and TRBJ1-2; D not certain. V dropped 6 bases and J dropped 2 bases, with 10 bases sitting between them. Germline lookup yields CDR1 ENHRY and CDR2 SYGVKD. The CDR3 totals 13 residues. The CDR3 region is CAIRDFGNYGYTF. CDR3 nucleotides: TGTGCCATCAGGGACTTCGGGAACTATGGCTACACCTTC.

This chain joins TRBV7-2 and TRBJ2-7; maybe TRBD1 (6 bases). CDR1 and CDR2 (germline): SGHTA, FQGNSA. V lost 4 bases, J lost 2 bases, and 15 bases lay in between. The CDR3 contains 15 residues. The CDR3 sequence is CASSSDSLLTYEQYF. The CDR3 DNA reads as TGTGCCAGCAGCTCGGACAGTCTCCTTACCTACGAGCAGTACTTC.

This clone is a singleton in its sample. The chain carries TRBV6-6 and TRBJ1-5; weak D call: TRBD1 (5 bases). CDR3 length: 14 amino acids. V gave up 2 bases and J gave up 7 bases, with 12 bases separating them. CDR1 is MNHNY, CDR2 SVGAGI, per germline (reference sequence). CDR3: CASSYPHRQQPQHF. CDR3 nucleotides: TGTGCCAGCAGTTACCCCCATCGACAGCAGCCCCAGCATTTT.

This sequence joins TRBV6-5 and TRBJ1-2; 7 positions agree with TRBD1. This CDR3 comprises 14 residues. The V and J ends lost 5 bases and 6 bases, in that order; junction bases with no gene match: 9. Germline V lookup: CDR1 MNHEY, CDR2 SVGAGI. This CDR3 is CASSRWTGLDGYTF. CDR3 in DNA: TGTGCCAGCAGTCGCTGGACAGGCCTAGATGGCTACACCTTC.

V and J are TRBV24-1 and TRBJ2-1; 8 nucleotides agree with TRBD2. The CDR3 is 16 amino acids. Germline CDR1 and CDR2: KGHDR and SFDVKD. V lost 4 bases and J lost 7; bases outside the gene matches: 11. In DNA form, the CDR3 reads TGTGCCACCAGTGACCGCCAAGCGGGAGTAGGAAATGAGCAGTTCTTC. This gives the protein CATSDRQAGVGNEQFF.

This clone appeared once. CDR3 sequence (DNA): TGCGCCAGCAGCTTGAGGCAGGGGTCGGAAGCTTTCTTT. Amino acids: CASSLRQGSEAFF. The V gene is TRBV5-1, the J gene TRBJ1-1; perhaps TRBD1 as D (6 bases). The CDR3 loop spans 13 amino acids. V dropped 1 base and J dropped 8 bases, with 12 bases sitting between them. Per germline, CDR1 SGHRS and CDR2 YFSETQ.

J is TRBJ2-5 and V is TRBV9; weak D call: TRBD1 (6 bases). Trimming left V 4 bases short and J 5 bases short, with 15 bases between. Germline CDR1 and CDR2: SGDLS and YYNGEE. The CDR3 is 14 amino acids. CDR3 coding DNA: TGTGCCAGCAGCTTCCGACAGGATCGGGAGACCCAGTACTTC. Residues: CASSFRQDRETQYF.

This clone was recorded a few times. The rearrangement joins TRBV5-6 to TRBJ1-1; TRBD1 is a possible D gene (5 bases). This CDR3 contains 14 residues. The germline CDR1 and CDR2 sequences are SGHDT and YYEEEE. The germline V and J ends were trimmed by 6 bases and 2 bases, with 14 bases remaining between them. CDR3 in amino acids: CASTPLGGNTEAFF. The CDR3 nucleotides are TGTGCCAGCACCCCATTGGGGGGTAACACTGAAGCTTTCTTT.

V usage is TRBV7-2 and J usage is TRBJ2-1, with no clear D. The CDR3 is 15 amino acids. The germline gives CDR1 SGHTA, CDR2 FQGNSA. Trimming cost V 4 bases and J 4 bases, with 14 bases left between them. The CDR3 DNA follows: TGTGCCAGCAGCTCTCCCCCCGCGGAATACAATGAGCAGTTCTTC. Amino acid sequence: CASSSPPAEYNEQFF.

This chain connects TRBV7-8 to TRBJ2-2; TRBD1 aligns across 7 bases. The CDR3 spans 15 residues. CDR1 and CDR2 from the germline V gene are SGHVS and FQNEAQ. The V and J ends lost 5 bases and 1 base, in that order; junction bases with no gene match: 4. The CDR3: CASSRGQLNTGELFF. In DNA, the CDR3 is TGTGCCAGCAGCCGGGGACAGTTGAACACCGGGGAGCTGTTTTTT.

V and J are TRBV15 and TRBJ1-4, with 7 bases identical to TRBD1. The CDR3 has 17 amino acids. Germline loops: CDR1 LNHNV, CDR2 YYDKDF (reference sequence). With 2 bases clipped from V and 0 bases from J, the junction kept 6 bases outside the gene matches. The DNA of the CDR3 is TGTGCCACCAGCAGATTTCAGGGGGTAACAACTAATGAAAAACTGTTTTTT. This encodes CATSRFQGVTTNEKLFF.

V is TRBV28 and J is TRBJ1-3; 10 bases are a match to TRBD1. Germline trimming cut 10 bases from V and 3 bases from J; bases unmatched to any gene: 9. CDR1 is MDHEN and CDR2 is SYDVKM in the germline V gene. This CDR3 has 15 amino acids. CDR3: CATTRRTGGGNTIYF. DNA of the CDR3: TGTGCCACGACGAGACGGACAGGGGGTGGAAACACCATATATTTT.

This clone was picked up one time. The gene calls are TRBV18 and TRBJ1-4; 8 nucleotides match TRBD1. This CDR3 contains 16 residues. With V trimmed by 0 bases and J by 3 bases, 3 bases remained unmatched. The germline gives CDR1 KGHSH, CDR2 LQKENI. CDR3 sequence reads: CASSPPQGASNEKLFF. The CDR3 region has the DNA TGTGCCAGCTCACCACCGCAGGGGGCATCTAATGAAAAACTGTTTTTT.

The chain links TRBV19 to TRBJ1-6, with D perhaps TRBD1 (5 bases). The germline gives CDR1 LNHDA, CDR2 SQIVND (reference sequence). The CDR3 extends over 13 amino acids. V was cut by 3 bases and J by 7 bases, with 7 bases left in between. This chain's CDR3 is CASSIKGNSPLHF. CDR3 nucleotides: TGTGCCAGTAGTATTAAGGGGAATTCACCCCTCCACTTT.

Comments on this clone: One junction end disagrees with the germline gene, perhaps due to a read error. The chain combines TRBV7-9 with TRBJ1-1; TRBD1 matches at 8 bases. Germline V gene lookup returns CDR1 SEHNR and CDR2 FQNEAQ (reference sequence). This CDR3 has 15 amino acids. The CDR3 sequence is CASSPPGQVNTEAFF. CDR3 bases: TGTGCCAGCAGCCCACCGGGACAGGTGAATACTGAAGCTTTCTTT.

This chain joins TRBV10-3 and TRBJ1-2, with D tentatively TRBD1 (5 bases). CDR1 is ENHRY and CDR2 is SYGVKD in the germline V gene. The V gene lost 0 bases and the J gene lost 5 bases, with 16 bases spanning the gap. CDR3 length equals 16 residues. This chain's CDR3 is CAISESNGAGEYGYTF. The CDR3 region has the DNA TGTGCCATCAGTGAGTCAAATGGGGCTGGAGAGTATGGCTACACCTTC.

This chain connects TRBV15 to TRBJ2-1; D is perhaps TRBD2 (7 bases). Germline-derived CDR1 and CDR2 are LNHNV and YYDKDF (reference sequence). The V end lost 0 bases, the J end lost 10 bases, and 16 bases lay between the germline ends. This CDR3 is 15 amino acids long. CDR3 in amino acids: CATSREWRGGEEQFF. CDR3 sequence (DNA): TGTGCCACCAGCAGAGAATGGAGGGGGGGAGAGGAGCAGTTCTTC.

The chain carries TRBV5-8 and TRBJ2-6, with D perhaps TRBD1 (5 bases). The CDR3 runs 15 residues. From germline, CDR1 is SGHTS and CDR2 YDEGEE. V lost 1 base and J lost 4, with 9 bases in between. The CDR3 DNA sequence: TGTGCCAGCAGCTTGACAGGATCCGGGGCCAACGTCCTGACTTTC. Translating gives CASSLTGSGANVLTF.

The gene calls are TRBV24-1 and TRBJ2-1, with D perhaps TRBD1 (5 bases). The germline V gene has CDR1 KGHDR and CDR2 SFDVKD. CDR3 size: 13 residues. With 6 bases removed from V and 5 bases from J, the gap between germline ends came to 10 bases. The CDR3 DNA reads TGTGCCACCAGTAACGTAGGGGACAATGAGCAGTTCTTC. This encodes CATSNVGDNEQFF.

The rearrangement uses TRBV7-2 and TRBJ2-3; TRBD2 matches at 14 bases. The CDR3 is made up of 16 amino acids. J was trimmed by 3 bases and V by 3 bases; bases with no gene match: 2. Germline assignment: CDR1 SGHTA and CDR2 FQGNSA. CDR3 sequence (DNA): TGTGCCAGCAGCTTCTGGACTAGCGGGGGGACAGATACGCAGTATTTT. Encoded protein: CASSFWTSGGTDTQYF. The full variable domain, rest sourced from reference TRBV7-2 and TRBJ2-3, is GAGVSQSPSNKVTEKGKDVELRCDPISGHTALYWYRQSLGQGLEFLIYFQGNSAPDKSGLPSDRFSAERTGGSVSTLTIQRTQQEDSAVYLCASSFWTSGGTDTQYFGPGTRLTVL.

As regards this clone: Germline and junction disagree at one end, which may indicate a read error. The V gene is TRBV7-7, the J gene TRBJ2-2; perhaps TRBD2 as D (6 bases). Germline CDR1 SSHAT, CDR2 FNYEAQ (reference sequence). The CDR3 has 18 residues. CDR3 sequence: CASSSGLPKGPNTGELFF. CDR3 nucleotide sequence: TGTGCTAGCAGTTCGGGACTCCCGAAGGGACCAAACACCGGGGAGCTGTTTTTT.

This clone was detected only once. The chain joins TRBV24-1 to TRBJ2-1, with D possibly being TRBD2 (5 bases). With 5 bases removed from V and 10 bases from J, the gap between germline ends came to 17 bases. The CDR3 covers 14 residues. Looked up from germline, CDR1 is KGHDR and CDR2 is SFDVKD. CDR3 loop: CATSGGDGVREQFF. DNA of the CDR3: TGTGCCACCAGTGGAGGAGACGGGGTGAGGGAGCAGTTCTTC.

This clone was detected once. The rearrangement joins TRBV18 to TRBJ1-4, with D unresolved. The CDR3 is 15 residues long. Germline CDR1 KGHSH, CDR2 LQKENI. V lost 2 bases to trimming and J lost 0 bases, with 7 bases between them. The CDR3 here is CASSPAGTTNEKLFF. In DNA, the CDR3 is TGTGCCAGCTCACCAGCGGGTACAACTAATGAAAAACTGTTTTTT.

The DNA for the CDR3 is TGTGCCACCAGAGAGGGGGGGAGTCGCTACAATGAGCAGTTCTTC. Translated: CATREGGSRYNEQFF. The chain combines TRBV15 with TRBJ2-1; D perhaps matches TRBD2 (7 bases). V was shortened by 6 bases and J by 3 bases, with 15 bases between the two germline ends. This CDR3 is built from 15 residues. Germline lookup yields CDR1 LNHNV and CDR2 YYDKDF (reference sequence).

The chain uses TRBV19 and TRBJ1-1; TRBD1 agrees at 12 bases. The germline CDR1 and CDR2 sequences are LNHDA and SQIVND (reference sequence). This CDR3 contains 16 residues. Germline trimming cut 4 bases from V and 6 bases from J; bases unmatched to any gene: 9. CDR3 region: CASSTGMGTGGPEAFF. CDR3 bases: TGTGCCAGTAGTACCGGGATGGGGACAGGGGGCCCTGAAGCTTTCTTT.

The chain recombines TRBV4-3 with TRBJ2-3; the match to TRBD2 covers 7 bases. This CDR3 has 19 residues. With V trimmed by 0 bases and J by 0 bases, 12 bases remained unmatched. CDR1 LGHNA and CDR2 YSLEER come from the germline V gene. The CDR3 spells CASSQEVLVTSTSTDTQYF. The DNA for the CDR3 is TGCGCCAGCAGCCAAGAGGTGTTGGTGACTAGCACTAGCACAGATACGCAGTATTTT.

Notes on this clone: No conserved phenylalanine or tryptophan ends this CDR3, so it is likely a read error. V and J are TRBV10-3 and TRBJ1-1; TRBD1 matches 9 bases. The V gene's germline CDR1 is ENHRY and CDR2 SYGVKD. The CDR3 length is 13 residues. V was pared by 10 bases and J by 3 bases, with 6 bases of the junction left unmatched. The CDR3 is CATRDREDTEAFL. CDR3 bases: TGTGCCACCAGGGACAGGGAGGACACTGAAGCTTTCCTT.

This chain uses TRBV28 with TRBJ2-5, with D perhaps TRBD1 (6 bases). Per germline, CDR1 MDHEN and CDR2 SYDVKM. Trimming removed 5 bases from V and 2 bases from J, with 12 bases in between. This CDR3 is 14 amino acids long. The CDR3 region is CASSQTGRQETQYF. The CDR3 nucleotides read TGTGCCAGCAGTCAAACAGGGCGGCAAGAGACCCAGTACTTC.